This TCR beta chain comes out of a study of CD8 T cells in ankylosing spondylitis. Broader study findings: One TCR beta motif, made up of several highly homologous variants, appeared characteristic of ankylosing spondylitis blood. Researchers reportedly found disease-linked clones significantly enriched in matched ankylosing spondylitis synovial fluid.

MiXCR, run by TCRdb on the 5' RACE reads, gives a single entry per CDR3 protein. The repertoire holds about 30,000 distinct CDR3 sequences, with 5.3% as singletons. As concerns this clonotype: The antigen is undetermined.

This CDR3 spans 14 amino acids. V was pared by 0 bases and J by 3 bases, with 10 bases between. Germline CDR1 is SGDLS and CDR2 is YYNGEE. Sequences were obtained from blood, either unsorted or a sorted T cell fraction (not recorded which). The TCR sequence derives from a female donor with ankylosing spondylitis or in good health (not recorded which). The chain couples TRBV9 to TRBJ2-7; no clear D gene. The CDR3 DNA is TGTGCCAGCAGCGTAGGTCCCTCTGACTACGAGCAGTACTTC. Protein sequence: CASSVGPSDYEQYF.